This TCR beta chain was sequenced for a study of OX40 agonist ivuxolimab in advanced cancers. Background for the entire study: Ivuxolimab was a fully human IgG2 agonistic monoclonal antibody targeting the costimulatory receptor OX40 (CD134). Intravenous ivuxolimab was administered to patients every 2 weeks at six dose levels: 0.01, 0.1, 0.3, 1.5, 3 and 10 mg/kg. Peripheral TCRbeta sequencing was intended to test whether TCR sequence diversity was altered and clonal T-cell expansion was caused by ivuxolimab. Of the roughly 52 dose-escalation patients, hepatocellular carcinoma was present in roughly 19, melanoma in approximately 15, renal cell carcinoma in 9 and head and neck cancer in 9. The dose-escalation cohort was about 83% male with a mean age of approximately 59 years, ranging from 23 to 79. The paper covers the monotherapy dose-escalation part of the phase I ivuxolimab trial, which included N ≈ 50 patients. Patients were allowed to have had prior anti-PD-1, anti-PD-L1 or anti-CTLA-4 therapy, and more than 35% of the dose-escalation patients had been treated with checkpoint inhibitors. Partial responses occurred in three dose-escalation patients, of whom one had hepatocellular carcinoma and two had cutaneous melanoma.

The investigation overall reported the following: Low levels of normalized T-cell clonal expansion were also shown by some nonresponding patients. The antigen specificity of the clonally expanded peripheral T cells was not determined. At doses of 0.1 to 3.0 mg/kg, clonal expansion of both CD4+ and CD8+ blood T cells was observed from baseline to week 6. In the 0.1-3.0 mg/kg groups, partial responders had among the lowest normalized peripheral clonal expansion, particularly in CD8+ T cells. After ivuxolimab, CD8+ T cells had more expanded clones than CD4+ T cells on average.

The trial excluded patients who had a history of autoimmune disease or were on systemic immunosuppression. In every dose cohort, peripheral blood was drawn for TCR sequencing at baseline, cycle 4 day 1, and cycle 7 day 1. Samples came from an open-label, multicenter, first-in-human phase I dose-escalation trial of ivuxolimab. The trial enrolled adults with locally advanced or metastatic head and neck squamous cell, hepatocellular, melanoma or renal cell carcinoma. Before TCR sequencing, CD4+ and CD8+ T cells were separately sorted from peripheral blood. A single count supports this clone. Its antigen remains unidentified. Qualities for individual bases were not recorded, and no much larger clone is one base off. For sequencing of the TCRbeta CDR3 region, genomic DNA was extracted from the sorted cells. TCRbeta CDR3 regions were sequenced using the immunoSEQ Assay. TCRdb holds this immuneACCESS table with in-frame rearrangements only. Some clones are missing; in checked studies, unresolved V genes explain under half, and the rest has no known cause. The sample table lists about 32,000 clones, approximately 80% of them with a count of one. The ten most abundant clones make up approximately 18% of the sample.

CDR1 and CDR2, looked up from the germline V gene (reference sequence), are SEHNR and FQNEAQ. Including the terminal cysteine and phenylalanine, the CDR3 comprises 15 residues. Only the CDR3 part of the read is kept: 45 bases, read in frame from the first base. Trimming leaves V shorter by 5 bases and J shorter by 5 bases, with the junction holding 7 bases beyond the gene matches. The sequence joins TRBV7-9 to TRBJ1-1, and TRBD1 aligns with 11 junction nucleotides. Sequenced here: CD4+ or CD8+ T cells sorted from blood, sampled in a trial of the OX40 agonist ivuxolimab. The clonotype comes from an adult with an advanced solid tumor such as melanoma, head and neck, liver or kidney cancer. The CDR3 region: CASSPSGQGATEAFF. DNA sequence: TGTGCCAGCAGCCCCAGCGGACAGGGGGCTACTGAAGCTTTCTTT.